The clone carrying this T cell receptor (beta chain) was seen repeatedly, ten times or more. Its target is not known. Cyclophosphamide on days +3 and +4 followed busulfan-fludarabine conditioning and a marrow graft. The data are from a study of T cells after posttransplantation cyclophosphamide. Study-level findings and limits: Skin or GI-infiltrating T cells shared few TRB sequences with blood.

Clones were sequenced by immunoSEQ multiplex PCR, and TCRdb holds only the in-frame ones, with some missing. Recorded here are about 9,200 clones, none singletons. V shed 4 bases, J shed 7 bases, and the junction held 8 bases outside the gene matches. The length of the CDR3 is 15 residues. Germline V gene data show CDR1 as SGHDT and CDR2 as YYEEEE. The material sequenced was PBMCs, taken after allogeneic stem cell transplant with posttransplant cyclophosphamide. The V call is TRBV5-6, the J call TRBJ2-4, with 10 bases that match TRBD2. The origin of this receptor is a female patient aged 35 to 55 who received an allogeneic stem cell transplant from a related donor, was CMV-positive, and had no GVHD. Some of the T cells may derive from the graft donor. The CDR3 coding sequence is TGTGCCAGCAGCCTCGGGCTAGCGGGGGCGAACATTCAGTACTTC. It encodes CASSLGLAGANIQYF.